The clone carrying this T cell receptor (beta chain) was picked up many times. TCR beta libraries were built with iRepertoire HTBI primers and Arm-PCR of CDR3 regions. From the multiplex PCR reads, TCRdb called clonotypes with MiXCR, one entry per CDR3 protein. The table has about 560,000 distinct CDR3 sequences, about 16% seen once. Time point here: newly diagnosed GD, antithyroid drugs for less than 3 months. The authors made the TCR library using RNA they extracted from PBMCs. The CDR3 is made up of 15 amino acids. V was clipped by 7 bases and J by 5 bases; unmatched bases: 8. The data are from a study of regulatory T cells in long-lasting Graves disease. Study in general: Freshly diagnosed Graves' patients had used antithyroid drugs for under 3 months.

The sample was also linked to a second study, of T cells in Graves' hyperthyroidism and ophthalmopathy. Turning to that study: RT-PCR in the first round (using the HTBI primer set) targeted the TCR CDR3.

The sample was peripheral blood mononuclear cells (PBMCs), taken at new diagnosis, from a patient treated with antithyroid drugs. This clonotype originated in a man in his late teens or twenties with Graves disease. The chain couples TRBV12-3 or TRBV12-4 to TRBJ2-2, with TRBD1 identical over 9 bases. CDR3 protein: CASTPDRGRTGELFF. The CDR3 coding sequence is TGTGCCAGCACCCCGGACAGGGGAAGAACCGGGGAGCTGTTTTTT.